What follows are 15 T cell receptor beta chains derived from one specimen sequenced in a study of early T cells in non-severe SARS-CoV-2 infection. TCRdb analysed the 5' RACE reads with MiXCR anew, one entry per CDR3 protein. The repertoire holds about 50,000 distinct CDR3 sequences, with more than 5.5% as singletons. This specimen consisted of whole blood, obtained at baseline. The receptors come from an adult who was a healthcare worker with PCR-confirmed SARS-CoV-2 infection or an uninfected control (not recorded which).

This chain joins TRBV18 and TRBJ2-1; 7 positions agree with TRBD1. Germline V CDR1 and CDR2: KGHSH, LQKENI. The CDR3 is 18 residues long. V gave up 3 bases and J gave up 5 bases; unmatched junction bases: 16. The CDR3, as DNA: TGTGCCAGCTCACCCACGCCCAAGTCGGGACAGAGTAACAATGAGCAGTTCTTC. Amino acids: CASSPTPKSGQSNNEQFF.

This clonotype was counted many times. The rearrangement links TRBV6-1 to TRBJ2-7; D uncertain. V lost 3 bases to trimming and J lost 4 bases, with 4 bases between them. Germline V gives CDR1 MNHNS, CDR2 SASEGT. This CDR3 comprises 11 residues. CDR3 sequence reads: CASSDGYEQYF. The DNA of the CDR3 is TGTGCCAGCAGTGACGGTTACGAGCAGTACTTC.

This chain links TRBV3-1 with TRBJ2-1; D unresolved. The germline CDR1 and CDR2 sequences are LGHDT and YNNKEL (reference sequence). The V end was cut by 4 bases, the J end by 4 bases, with 20 bases between. The CDR3 contains 17 residues. This chain's CDR3 is CASSRRHFPAPYNEQFF. The CDR3 DNA sequence: TGTGCCAGCAGCCGGCGACACTTTCCCGCCCCTTACAATGAGCAGTTCTTC.

There are many counts of this clonotype. The J gene is TRBJ1-2, the V gene TRBV14; D uncertain. The CDR3 totals 13 residues. Between the trimmed V and J ends, which lost 0 bases and 8 bases, there was a span of 10 bases. Germline V gene data show CDR1 as SGHDN and CDR2 as FVKESK. The CDR3 spells CASSQDQGNGYTF. CDR3 nucleotides: TGTGCCAGCAGCCAAGATCAAGGGAACGGCTACACCTTC. Together with reference TRBV14 and TRBJ1-2, the CDR3 gives the full variable domain: EAGVTQFPSHSVIEKGQTVTLRCDPISGHDNLYWYRRVMGKEIKFLLHFVKESKQDESGMPNNRFLAERTGGTYSTLKVQPAELEDSGVYFCASSQDQGNGYTFGSGTRLTVV.

This clonotype appeared many times. V usage is TRBV20-1 and J usage is TRBJ1-1, with TRBD1 matching over 8 bases. CDR3 length: 16 amino acids. The ends lost 0 bases at V and 4 bases at J; junction bases unmatched: 10. Germline assignment: CDR1 DFQATT and CDR2 SNEGSKA (reference sequence). The CDR3: CSARDPRQGLTTEAFF. CDR3 DNA: TGCAGTGCTAGAGATCCTCGACAGGGGCTAACCACTGAAGCTTTCTTT.

V gene TRBV4-3 combines with J gene TRBJ2-7; 8 bases are shared with TRBD2. Germline CDR1 is LGHNA and CDR2 is YSLEER. This CDR3 contains 14 residues. V trimming: 4 bases; J trimming: 5 bases; junction bases outside the gene matches: 7. CDR3 coding DNA: TGCGCCAGCAGCCGAGGACTAGCTCCCCACGAGCAGTACTTC. It translates to CASSRGLAPHEQYF.

This clonotype occurred many times. The rearrangement uses TRBV18 and TRBJ1-3, with 11 bases aligning to TRBD1. This CDR3 is built from 16 residues. Germline values: CDR1 KGHSH, CDR2 LQKENI. The J segment lost 4 bases and the V segment lost 7 bases, leaving 9 bases of the junction unmatched. In DNA form, the CDR3 reads TGTGCCAGCTTACCCCCGGACAGGGGGCAAGGAAACACCATATATTTT. Translating it yields CASLPPDRGQGNTIYF.

V gene TRBV7-9 combines with J gene TRBJ1-6, with 9 bases lining up with TRBD1. In germline, CDR1 is SEHNR, CDR2 FQNEAQ (reference sequence). V shed 5 bases, J shed 10 bases, and the junction held 9 bases outside the gene matches. The CDR3 totals 15 residues. CDR3 residues: CASSQTGTGKSPLHF. The CDR3 bases are TGTGCCAGCAGCCAAACCGGGACAGGGAAGTCACCCCTCCACTTT.

This chain uses TRBV9 with TRBJ1-4, with D uncertain. Germline CDR1 and CDR2: SGDLS and YYNGEE. CDR3 length: 13 amino acids. Trimming removed 4 bases from V and 0 bases from J, with 4 bases in between. The CDR3 reads CASSRSTNEKLFF. The CDR3 bases are TGTGCCAGCAGCAGGTCAACTAATGAAAAACTGTTTTTT.

The V gene is TRBV6-5, the J gene TRBJ1-2; no reliable D call. V was trimmed by 4 bases and J by 8 bases, leaving 14 bases between them. Germline values: CDR1 MNHEY, CDR2 SVGAGI. This CDR3 is built from 13 residues. The CDR3 DNA is TGTGCCAGCAGTTTATACCAGCTAGGGGGCTACACCTTC. It codes for CASSLYQLGGYTF.

This chain uses TRBV2 with TRBJ2-2, with a weak D call TRBD2 (6 bases). Germline assignment: CDR1 SNHLY and CDR2 FYNNEI. The CDR3 is 16 amino acids. The V gene lost 5 bases and the J gene lost 4 bases, with 17 bases spanning the gap. CDR3 loop: CASSSQGVSGTGELFF. CDR3 nucleotide sequence: TGTGCCAGCAGTAGCCAAGGTGTTAGCGGCACCGGGGAGCTGTTTTTT.

The chain links TRBV4-3 to TRBJ2-1; tentatively, D is TRBD2 (6 bases). This CDR3 contains 14 residues. The germline V and J ends were trimmed by 4 bases and 8 bases, with 15 bases remaining between them. Germline V gives CDR1 LGHNA, CDR2 YSLEER. The DNA of the CDR3 is TGCGCCAGCAGCCGGGACCCGGGGGTCTATGAGCAGTTCTTC. It yields the protein CASSRDPGVYEQFF.

V is TRBV7-8 and J is TRBJ1-5; D ambiguous. The CDR3 is made up of 15 amino acids. CDR1 and CDR2 (germline): SGHVS, FQNEAQ. Trimming stripped 5 bases from V and 6 bases from J, with 17 bases between. CDR3 nucleotides: TGTGCCAGCAGCCCGGACCTAAGCGCGGGTCAGCCCCAGCATTTT. Its translation is CASSPDLSAGQPQHF.

The chain employs TRBV18 and TRBJ2-7; 8 nucleotides agree with TRBD1. The V gene's germline CDR1 is KGHSH and CDR2 LQKENI. V lost 3 bases and J lost 5; bases outside the gene matches: 9. The CDR3 consists of 15 residues. CDR3 DNA sequence: TGTGCCAGCTCACCTATTTGGACAGGGATCGACGAGCAGTACTTC. It codes for CASSPIWTGIDEQYF.

The chain has TRBV11-3 and TRBJ2-4; tentatively, D is TRBD2 (5 bases). The CDR3 has 15 amino acids. Trimming pared 5 bases from V and 5 bases from J, leaving 16 bases between. CDR1 is SGHNT, CDR2 YENEEA, per germline. The DNA for the CDR3 is TGTGCCAGCAGCAAAAGGGAACTAGGCGAAAACATTCAGTACTTC. It yields the protein CASSKRELGENIQYF. The variable domain in full, completed from reference TRBV11-3 and TRBJ2-4, reads EAGVVQSPRYKIIEKKQPVAFWCNPISGHNTLYWYLQNLGQGPELLIRYENEEAVDDSQLPKDRFSAERLKGVDSTLKIQPAELGDSAVYLCASSKRELGENIQYFGAGTRLSVL.